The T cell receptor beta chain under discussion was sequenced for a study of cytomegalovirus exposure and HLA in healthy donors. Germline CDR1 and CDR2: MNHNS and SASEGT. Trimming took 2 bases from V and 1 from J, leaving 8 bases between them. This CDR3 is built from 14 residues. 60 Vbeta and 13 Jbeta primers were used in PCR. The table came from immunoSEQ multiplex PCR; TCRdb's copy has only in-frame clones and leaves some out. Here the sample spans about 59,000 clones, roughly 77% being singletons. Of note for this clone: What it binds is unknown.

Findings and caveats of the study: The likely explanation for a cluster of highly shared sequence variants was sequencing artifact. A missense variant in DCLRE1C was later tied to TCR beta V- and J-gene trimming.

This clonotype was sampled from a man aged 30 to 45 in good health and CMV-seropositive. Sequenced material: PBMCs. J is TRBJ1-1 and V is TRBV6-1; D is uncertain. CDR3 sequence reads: CASSEWAPNTEAFF. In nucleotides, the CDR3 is TGTGCCAGCAGTGAATGGGCACCGAACACTGAAGCTTTCTTT.